This TCR beta chain comes out of a study of T cells in Graves' hyperthyroidism and ophthalmopathy. The CDR3 runs 11 residues. With 7 bases removed from V and 5 bases from J, the gap between germline ends came to 8 bases. RNA transcripts provided the source from which TCR beta CDR3 regions were amplified. Researchers ran a first-round RT-PCR on the TCR CDR3 using the HTBI primer set. Via MiXCR, TCRdb re-called the multiplex PCR reads, giving one row per CDR3 protein. In the table there are some 360,000 distinct CDR3 sequences, approximately 15% of which are singletons. This clonotype occurred many times.

This TCR was recovered from a woman in her fifties or sixties with Graves' hyperthyroidism. The specimen was blood. The gene calls are TRBV12-3 or TRBV12-4 and TRBJ1-1; no clear D. CDR3 sequence reads: CASTTFTEAFF. In DNA, the CDR3 is TGTGCCAGCACCACCTTTACTGAAGCTTTCTTT.